This T cell receptor beta chain was retrieved from a study of OX40 agonist ivuxolimab in advanced cancers. Overall study context: Patients received intravenous ivuxolimab every 2 weeks at 0.01 to 10 mg/kg. The group had a mean age of roughly 56 years, ranged from about 20 to 80, and was 82.7% male.

This clone was recorded only once. V shed 6 bases and J 0 bases; nucleotides not matched to a gene: 1. CDR3 size: 13 residues. Per germline, CDR1 ENHRY and CDR2 SYGVKD. Some clones are missing from TCRdb's copy, which holds only in-frame ones; the method was immunoSEQ multiplex PCR. The sample includes tens of thousands of clones, over 85% seen only once; the top ten take 0.15% to 0.2%. The chain carries TRBV10-3 and TRBJ1-2, with 7 nucleotides matching TRBD1. The sequence came from an adult with an advanced solid tumor such as melanoma, head and neck, liver or kidney cancer. This specimen consisted of CD4+ or CD8+ T cells sorted from blood, obtained in a trial of the OX40 agonist ivuxolimab. CDR3 nucleotide sequence: TGTGCCATCAGGGACAGGTCTAACTATGGCTACACCTTC. Protein: CAIRDRSNYGYTF.